Shown below are 20 T cell receptor beta chains from a single sample sequenced in a study of cytomegalovirus exposure and HLA in healthy donors. It was with 60 Vbeta and 13 Jbeta primers that the PCR ran. The protocol was immunoSEQ multiplex PCR, while the TCRdb copy is restricted to in-frame clones and leaves out a portion. The table has 150,000 or so clones, around three quarters seen once. The sequenced material came from PBMCs. The receptors were sampled from a man aged 35 to 55 in good health and CMV-seronegative.

With regard to this clone: The junction departs from germline at one end; a sequencing error may be responsible. V usage is TRBV6-6 and J usage is TRBJ1-2; 8 bases are shared with TRBD1. The CDR3 runs to 15 residues. Germline lookup yields CDR1 MNHNY and CDR2 SVGAGI (reference sequence). The CDR3, as DNA: TGTGCCAGCAGTTTCGGACAGGGCTACTCCTATGGCCACACCTTC. This gives the protein CASSFGQGYSYGHTF.

The CDR3 coding sequence is TGTGCCAGCAGAACCGGGACTCATTCCTACGAGCAGTACGTC. This codes for CASRTGTHSYEQYV. V gene TRBV6-5 combines with J gene TRBJ2-7; a possible D gene is TRBD2 (6 bases). The CDR3 has 14 residues. Trimming took 6 bases from V and 1 from J, leaving 13 bases between them. The germline V gene encodes CDR1 MNHEY and CDR2 SVGAGI.

This rearrangement joins TRBV27 to TRBJ2-1; 10 nucleotides agree with TRBD1. The CDR3 has 17 residues. Germline loops: CDR1 MNHEY, CDR2 SMNVEV (reference sequence). Trimming took 7 bases from V and 8 from J; bases not matched to a gene: 17. Here the CDR3 reads CASNSPPGTGDLHEQFF. The CDR3 region has the DNA TGTGCCAGCAACTCCCCTCCAGGGACAGGGGACTTGCATGAGCAGTTCTTC.

The genes are TRBV6-1 and TRBJ2-1; a weak D match, TRBD2 (5 bases). The germline gives CDR1 MNHNS, CDR2 SASEGT. V lost 2 bases to trimming and J lost 16 bases, with 18 bases between them. The CDR3 is made up of 13 amino acids. The CDR3 DNA reads TGTGCCAGCAGTGAAACATGGCCGGGGATCTTATTCTTC. Translated: CASSETWPGILFF.

V usage is TRBV30 and J usage is TRBJ2-3; 9 nucleotides align to TRBD2. J gave up 0 bases and V 2 bases, and 3 bases lay outside the gene matches. The germline gives CDR1 GTSNPN, CDR2 SVGIG (reference sequence). The CDR3 has 15 amino acids. This CDR3 is CAWSRLAASTDTQYF. The CDR3, as DNA: TGTGCCTGGAGTCGACTAGCGGCTAGCACAGATACGCAGTATTTT. Full variable domain (remainder filled in from reference TRBV30 and TRBJ2-3): SQTIHQWPATLVQPVGSPLSLECTVEGTSNPNLYWYRQAAGRGLQLLFYSVGIGQISSEVPQNLSASRPQDRQFILSSKKLLLSDSGFYLCAWSRLAASTDTQYFGPGTRLTVL.

The chain employs TRBV6-4 and TRBJ2-7; D remains ambiguous. The CDR3 totals 13 residues. Deletions cut 2 bases from V and 4 bases from J, with 9 bases between. From germline, CDR1 is MRHNA and CDR2 SNTAGT. CDR3 DNA: TGTGCCAGCAGTGACCCCCGGGTGTACGAGCAGTACGTC. Residues: CASSDPRVYEQYV.

This clone was detected once. The V and J genes are TRBV27 and TRBJ2-7; 9 bases match TRBD2. V trimming: 0 bases; J trimming: 2 bases; junction bases outside the gene matches: 5. In germline, CDR1 is MNHEY, CDR2 SMNVEV (reference sequence). This CDR3 region has 16 residues. CDR3 in DNA: TGTGCCAGCAGTTTATCGCGGGGGGGTCCGGCCTACGAGCAGTACTTC. Amino acids: CASSLSRGGPAYEQYF.

V is TRBV19 and J is TRBJ2-2; 9 nucleotides agree with TRBD2. CDR1 and CDR2 (germline): LNHDA, SQIVND (reference sequence). V lost 7 bases, J lost 4 bases, and 10 bases stayed unmatched. The CDR3 covers 16 residues. The CDR3 sequence: CASKDSGRLSTGELFF. For the CDR3, the DNA is TGTGCCAGTAAGGATAGCGGGAGATTGAGCACCGGGGAGCTGTTTTTT.

This rearrangement joins TRBV21-1 to TRBJ2-4; TRBD1 was called by the table and not checked on the DNA. TRBV21-1 constitutes a pseudogene. The CDR3 loop spans 15 amino acids. The CDR3 loop is CASSRGQLAKNIQYF. The CDR3 DNA reads as TGTGCCAGCTCCAGGGGGCAACTAGCCAAAAACATTCAGTACTTC.

This clone was observed a single time. The chain recombines TRBV2 with TRBJ2-7; D perhaps matches TRBD2 (5 bases). Trimming removed 6 bases at V and 4 bases at J, with 16 bases between. CDR3 length: 14 amino acids. CDR1 is SNHLY, CDR2 FYNNEI, per germline. The CDR3 here is CASSLSRRGYEQYV. Written as DNA, the CDR3 is TGTGCCAGCAGCCTGAGCAGGAGAGGGTACGAGCAGTACGTC.

V gene TRBV18 combines with J gene TRBJ2-7; maybe TRBD1 (6 bases). The CDR3 loop spans 14 amino acids. V was pared by 1 base and J by 2 bases, with 9 bases between. From germline, CDR1 is KGHSH and CDR2 LQKENI. CDR3 nucleotides: TGTGCCAGCTCACCACGGGACATTCCCTACGAGCAGTACTTC. Its translation: CASSPRDIPYEQYF.

There are a few counts of this clone. The chain links TRBV2 to TRBJ2-5; a weak D match, TRBD2 (7 bases). The length of the CDR3 is 13 residues. Germline CDR1 SNHLY, CDR2 FYNNEI. V was cut by 6 bases and J by 5 bases, with 13 bases left in between. The CDR3 loop is CASRMGGGETQYF. The CDR3 coding sequence is TGTGCCAGCAGGATGGGAGGGGGGGAGACCCAGTACTTC.

This clone was observed a few times. The gene calls are TRBV5-1 and TRBJ2-7, with 7 bases identical to TRBD2. Germline V gene sequence: CDR1 SGHRS, CDR2 YFSETQ. J lost 6 bases, V lost 9 bases, and 12 bases had no gene match. CDR3 size: 13 residues. CDR3 amino acids: CATARGLEGEQYF. For the CDR3, the DNA is TGCGCCACCGCAAGAGGACTAGAAGGCGAGCAGTACTTC.

On this clone itself: This specimen includes other DNA sequences encoding the same CDR3. V gene TRBV18 combines with J gene TRBJ1-1; D is unclear. Trimming pared 6 bases from V and 1 base from J, leaving 9 bases between. Germline values: CDR1 KGHSH, CDR2 LQKENI. CDR3 length: 13 residues. For the CDR3, the DNA is TGTGCCAGCTCGCCCGGTAGGAACACTGAAGCTTTCTTT. This codes for CASSPGRNTEAFF.

This chain links TRBV30 with TRBJ2-4; maybe TRBD1 (5 bases). CDR3 length: 16 residues. V gave up 0 bases and J gave up 8 bases, with 20 bases separating them. CDR1 and CDR2 (germline): GTSNPN, SVGIG (reference sequence). The CDR3 is CAWSVPLYLGQDIQYF. For the CDR3, the DNA is TGTGCCTGGAGTGTACCCTTGTACTTGGGGCAGGACATTCAGTACTTC. Full variable domain (remainder filled in from reference TRBV30 and TRBJ2-4): SQTIHQWPATLVQPVGSPLSLECTVEGTSNPNLYWYRQAAGRGLQLLFYSVGIGQISSEVPQNLSASRPQDRQFILSSKKLLLSDSGFYLCAWSVPLYLGQDIQYFGAGTRLSVL.

V and J are TRBV6-5 and TRBJ2-7, with D possibly TRBD2 on 6 matching bases. The CDR3 loop spans 13 amino acids. Germline V gene lookup returns CDR1 MNHEY and CDR2 SVGAGI. The V gene lost 5 bases and the J gene lost 6 bases, with 14 bases spanning the gap. CDR3 residues: CASSQDWTTEQYF. CDR3 bases: TGTGCCAGCAGTCAGGATTGGACTACCGAGCAGTACTTC.

This clone showed up just a few times. The chain uses TRBV18 and TRBJ2-3; no definite D call. V lost 6 bases to trimming and J lost 2 bases, with 15 bases between them. This CDR3 comprises 15 residues. Germline lookup yields CDR1 KGHSH and CDR2 LQKENI. This CDR3 reads CASSPGPGYTDTQYF. DNA for the CDR3: TGTGCCAGCTCCCCCGGTCCTGGTTACACAGATACGCAGTATTTT.

The chain has TRBV18 and TRBJ1-3; 7 nucleotides align to TRBD1. The trim removed 5 bases at V and 0 bases at J, leaving 7 bases unmatched. The CDR3 sequence is 16 residues long. From germline, CDR1 is KGHSH and CDR2 LQKENI. This chain's CDR3 is CASSNGQAYSGNTIYF. For the CDR3, the DNA is TGTGCCAGCTCAAACGGACAGGCCTACTCTGGAAACACCATATATTTT.

This clone was recorded once. A read error may account for a junction end that differs from germline. The V gene is TRBV4-1, the J gene TRBJ2-6, with a weak D call TRBD1 (6 bases). The V gene's germline CDR1 is MGHRA and CDR2 YSYEKL. CDR3 length equals 18 residues. As DNA, the CDR3 is TGCGCCAGCAGCCAAGTCTGGACAGTGCGCTCTGGGGCCAACGGCCTGACTTTC. Encoded protein: CASSQVWTVRSGANGLTF.

The chain links TRBV30 to TRBJ2-7, with 8 bases that match TRBD1. V gave up 6 bases and J gave up 0 bases; unmatched junction bases: 4. The CDR3 has 13 amino acids. CDR1 and CDR2 from the germline V gene are GTSNPN and SVGIG (reference sequence). The CDR3 reads CACWTGHSYEQYF. CDR3 DNA sequence: TGTGCCTGTTGGACAGGGCACTCCTACGAGCAGTACTTC. The entire variable domain, with the rest obtained from reference TRBV30 and TRBJ2-7, is as follows: SQTIHQWPATLVQPVGSPLSLECTVEGTSNPNLYWYRQAAGRGLQLLFYSVGIGQISSEVPQNLSASRPQDRQFILSSKKLLLSDSGFYLCACWTGHSYEQYFGPGTRLTVT.